This T cell receptor (beta chain) was identified during a study of cytomegalovirus exposure and HLA in healthy donors. PCR involved 60 Vbeta and 13 Jbeta primers. Data came from immunoSEQ multiplex PCR; TCRdb stores just in-frame clones and leaves some out. This sample has some 120,000 clones, with approximately 87% found just once. Regarding this clone: This same CDR3 is encoded by further DNA sequences in the sample.

The CDR3 runs to 13 residues. CDR1 and CDR2 from the germline V gene are GTSNPN and SVGIG (reference sequence). Trimming removed 1 base from V and 1 base from J, with 6 bases in between. The chain links TRBV30 to TRBJ2-3, with D perhaps matching TRBD2 (6 bases). This receptor was obtained from a man aged 18 to 30 in good health and CMV-seropositive. Sequencing was carried out using PBMCs. For the CDR3, the DNA is TGTGCCTGGAGTGGGGGGGGCACAGATACGCAGTATTTT. This sequence encodes CAWSGGGTDTQYF.